Ten or more counts support the clone carrying this T cell receptor (beta chain). What it recognizes is unknown. MiXCR was run by TCRdb on the RT-PCR reads, yielding one entry per CDR3 protein. The profile shows under 550,000 distinct CDR3 sequences, approximately 7.3% of them singletons. This sample was included in a study of response to subunit inactivated influenza vaccine. Study-wide points: There was a suggestion from the authors that each seasonal influenza vaccination recruits few new T cells.

The sample was PBMCs from blood, taken approximately 25 months after vaccination. The receptor's source is a man between 50 and 75 years old who received an inactivated influenza vaccine.

This CDR3 reads CASSSRTDANYGYTF. CDR3 sequence (DNA): TGTGCCAGCAGTTCACGGACGGACGCTAACTATGGCTACACCTTC. V gene TRBV6-2 or TRBV6-3 combines with J gene TRBJ1-2; unclear D gene. This CDR3 has 15 residues. Trimming cost V 4 bases and J 0 bases, with 12 bases left between them. CDR1 is MNHEY, CDR2 SVGEGT, per germline.